These 6 T cell receptor beta chains share one sample of origin, sequenced in a study of T cells in Graves' hyperthyroidism and ophthalmopathy. It was RNA transcripts that yielded the amplified TCR beta CDR3 regions. HTBI primers were the set used in a first-round RT-PCR of the TCR CDR3. One entry per CDR3 protein, called by TCRdb with MiXCR from the multiplex PCR reads. Of roughly 500,000 distinct CDR3 sequences in the sample, about 15% are singletons; the top ten hold approximately 32%. The sequenced sample was blood. The receptors were sampled from a woman between 25 and 40 years old with Graves' ophthalmopathy.

Note on this clonotype: One end of the junction is discordant with germline, which a read error may explain. V is TRBV3-1 and J is TRBJ2-1; tentatively, D is TRBD1 or TRBD2 (5 bases each). The CDR3 is made up of 16 amino acids. The V gene's germline CDR1 is LGHDT and CDR2 YNNKEL (reference sequence). This CDR3 reads CASSPPGTEYYDEQSF. CDR3 bases: TGTGCCAGCAGCCCCCCGGGGACGGAATACTACGATGAGCAGTCCTTC.

This clonotype was counted many times. This rearrangement joins TRBV28 to TRBJ2-4; the D gene is possibly TRBD1 (5 bases). The CDR3 length is 13 residues. The germline gives CDR1 MDHEN, CDR2 SYDVKM. Trimming stripped 6 bases from V and 7 bases from J, with 13 bases between. CDR3 in amino acids: CASSLGAGNIQYF. In DNA, the CDR3 is TGTGCCAGCAGCCTAGGGGCAGGGAACATTCAGTACTTC.

At least ten counts were recorded for this clonotype. The chain has TRBV7-2 and TRBJ2-3, with D tentatively TRBD2 (6 bases). Germline CDR1 and CDR2: SGHTA and FQGNSA. V dropped 7 bases and J dropped 1 base, with 15 bases sitting between them. The CDR3 spans 15 residues. CDR3 DNA: TGTGCCAGCAACCCCACGGGACTCCGCACAGATACGCAGTATTTT. It yields the protein CASNPTGLRTDTQYF.

This clonotype was counted many times. The V call is TRBV6-1, the J call TRBJ2-1; D uncertain. Germline V gene sequence: CDR1 MNHNS, CDR2 SASEGT. The CDR3 contains 14 residues. V lost 5 bases, J lost 6 bases, and 14 bases lay in between. The CDR3 protein is CASSPPYVGNEQFF. Here the CDR3 DNA reads TGTGCCAGCAGTCCCCCATACGTTGGCAATGAGCAGTTCTTC.

There are many counts of this clonotype. The chain joins TRBV7-2 to TRBJ2-1; D call uncertain. V lost 1 base and J lost 8, with 30 bases in between. The V gene's germline CDR1 is SGHTA and CDR2 FQGNSA. The CDR3 is 20 amino acids. The CDR3 reads CASSLVVVASSHPSHDEQFF. CDR3 bases: TGTGCCAGCAGCTTAGTAGTGGTGGCATCATCCCACCCTTCCCACGATGAGCAGTTCTTC.

For this clonotype: This may be a read error: a much more frequent sequence differs by one nucleotide. This sequence joins TRBV28 and TRBJ2-7; D assignment may be TRBD1 or TRBD2 (5 bases each). Per the germline V gene, CDR1 is MDHEN and CDR2 is SYDVKM. This CDR3 comprises 13 residues. This CDR3 reads CASSLRDVYGQYF. CDR3 bases: TGTGCCAGCAGTCTCAGGGACGTCTACGGGCAGTACTTC. Full variable domain (rest looked up from reference TRBV28 and TRBJ2-7): DVKVTQSSRYLVKRTGEKVFLECVQDMDHENMFWYRQDPGLGLRLIYFSYDVKMKEKGDIPEGYSVSREKKERFSLILESASTNQTSMYLCASSLRDVYGQYFGPGTRLTVT.